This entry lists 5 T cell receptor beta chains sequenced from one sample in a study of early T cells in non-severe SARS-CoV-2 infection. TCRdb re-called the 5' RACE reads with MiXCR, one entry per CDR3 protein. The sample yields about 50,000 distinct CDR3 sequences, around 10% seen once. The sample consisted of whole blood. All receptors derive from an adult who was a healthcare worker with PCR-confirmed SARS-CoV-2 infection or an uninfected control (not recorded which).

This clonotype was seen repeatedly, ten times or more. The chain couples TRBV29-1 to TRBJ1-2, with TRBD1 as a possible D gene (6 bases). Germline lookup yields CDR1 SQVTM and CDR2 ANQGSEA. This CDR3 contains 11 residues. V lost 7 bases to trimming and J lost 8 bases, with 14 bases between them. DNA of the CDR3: TGCAGCGCGGGACATGCGGAAGGCTACACCTTC. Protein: CSAGHAEGYTF.

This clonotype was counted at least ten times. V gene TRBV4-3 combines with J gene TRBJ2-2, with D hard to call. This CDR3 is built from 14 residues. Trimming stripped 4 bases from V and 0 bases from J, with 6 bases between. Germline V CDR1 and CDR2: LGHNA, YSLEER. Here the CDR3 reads CASSPSTNTGELFF. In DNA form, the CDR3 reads TGCGCCAGCAGCCCCTCAACGAACACCGGGGAGCTGTTTTTT.

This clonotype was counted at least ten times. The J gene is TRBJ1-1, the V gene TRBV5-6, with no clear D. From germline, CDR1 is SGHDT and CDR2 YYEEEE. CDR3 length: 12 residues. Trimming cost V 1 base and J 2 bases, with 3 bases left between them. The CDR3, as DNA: TGTGCCAGCAGCTTGACAAACACTGAAGCTTTCTTT. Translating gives CASSLTNTEAFF.

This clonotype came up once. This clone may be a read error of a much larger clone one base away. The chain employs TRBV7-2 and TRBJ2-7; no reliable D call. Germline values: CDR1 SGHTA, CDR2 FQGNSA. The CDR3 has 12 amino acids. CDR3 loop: CASSLGRSEQHF. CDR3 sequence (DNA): TGTGCCAGCAGCCTAGGACGGAGCGAGCAGCACTTC.

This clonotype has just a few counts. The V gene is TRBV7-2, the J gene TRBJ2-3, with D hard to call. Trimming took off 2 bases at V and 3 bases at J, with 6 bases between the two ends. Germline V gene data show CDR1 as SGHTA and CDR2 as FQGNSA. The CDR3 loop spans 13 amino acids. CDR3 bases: TGTGCCAGCAGCTTACCTAGTACAGATACGCAGTATTTT. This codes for CASSLPSTDTQYF.